The T cell receptor (beta chain) described here comes from a study of tumor and adjacent non-tumor tissue in lung cancer (dated by TCRdb to 2016 to 2019). Describing the broader study: Patients with adenocarcinoma (around 13), squamous cell carcinoma (2) and small cell lung cancer (1) were included in the cohort. For each patient, one tumor sample and one normal lung sample were taken, giving thirty paired specimens that underwent TCRbeta CDR3 sequencing. The study compared bulk TCRbeta repertoires between lung tumor tissue and matched distant non-tumor lung tissue from around 16 lung cancer patients. Sequencing generated a total of approximately 130 million productive TCRbeta reads, averaging around 4 million reads per sample. The approximately 15 patients were aged about 31 to 76 years, included 10 men and 5 women, and had TNM stage I to III disease.

RNA was extracted from bulk unsorted tissue and checked for quality with a NanoDrop ND-1000 and an Agilent 2100. Newly diagnosed lung cancer patients without prior chemotherapy who had been admitted for thoracic surgery in China between August and November 2014 were enrolled as donors. Patients with previous radiotherapy or chemotherapy, or with another concurrent cancer, were excluded from the study. Pieces of surgical tissue measuring about 1-2 cm3 were kept in RNAlater solution and stored at -80 degrees C until use. Points on this clonotype: It lacks a known antigen. At one boundary the junction diverges from the germline segment, which might be a read error.

Paper-wide results and their limitations: TCR diversity was significantly higher in younger patients, and greater tumor TCR diversity was associated with shorter overall survival and shorter disease-free survival. Tumor tissue showed significantly higher TCR diversity (inverse Simpson) than normal lung tissue, at 431.37 vs 166.20 (P = 0.0075, Mann-Whitney U test). The top 100 clones made up a significantly larger cumulative share of the repertoire in normal lung than in tumor tissue. Peripheral blood was not sequenced, so blood TCRbeta repertoires in these lung cancer patients were not examined. The sequencing platform is not named in the methods, and unique molecular identifiers are not mentioned. Only approximately 16 patients were included in the cohort, and the need for larger samples and more detailed clinical data was noted by the authors.

Receptors were amplified or captured by multiplex PCR. Instrument on record: Illumina HiSeq 2500. TCRbeta libraries were constructed through three rounds of nested PCR with primers (Table S4) according to protocols adapted from ARM-PCR. PCR products of 200-500 bp were gel-excised and purified with the QIAquick gel extraction kit before sequencing. Turning to the authors' computational methods: Trimmomatic was used to clean the reads, FLASH merged the cleaned reads into complete CDR3 sequences, and MiTCR assigned the sequences to V(D)J germline segments. Clonal diversity was computed as the inverse Simpson's index with VDJtools. Productive reads were defined as in-frame sequences without a premature stop codon. TCRdb reanalyzed the raw reads on its own, using fastp at Q25 for trimming and MiXCR for clone calling, and kept in-frame beta chains. Every CDR3 protein is listed once, alongside the most common genes and DNA of its rows. The authors' filters were not applied to this entry. Across this sample there are under 250,000 distinct CDR3 sequences, with approximately 74% seen only once. Under 30% of the sample belongs to the ten largest clones.

Sequencing was carried out using lung tumor tissue. This receptor was taken from a man aged 60 to 69 with non-small cell lung cancer.

CDR3 reads: CATSGTSGNQPQHF. The nucleotide sequence reads as follows: TGTGCCACCTCGGGGACTAGTGGCAATCAGCCCCAACATTTT. The chain joins TRBV24-1 to TRBJ1-5, with TRBD1 tentatively as D gene (5 bases match). The germline V gene sets CDR1 to KGHDR and CDR2 to SFDVKD. The CDR3, cysteine through phenylalanine, is 14 amino acids long. Only the CDR3 DNA stays, 42 bases, in frame from base 1.